These 26 T cell receptor beta chains originate from one sample sequenced in a study of T cell responses to AZD1222 COVID-19 vaccine. This table comes from immunoSEQ multiplex PCR, and its TCRdb copy is limited to in-frame clones, with some not included. The sample holds about 140,000 clones, over 90% seen once. The sample was peripheral blood, taken on day 0 of AZD1222 vaccination. The receptor set was obtained from an adult in good health.

The rearrangement joins TRBV6-5 to TRBJ1-2; 9 bases are a match to TRBD1. CDR3 length: 13 residues. After removal of 6 bases from V and 7 bases from J, the junction contained 6 bases not matched to a gene. CDR1 is MNHEY, CDR2 SVGAGI, per germline. CDR3 residues: CASRGTGFAGYTF. CDR3 coding DNA: TGTGCCAGCAGGGGGACAGGGTTCGCTGGCTACACCTTC.

The chain has TRBV5-4 and TRBJ2-1; D tentatively fits TRBD1 or TRBD2 (5 bases each). This CDR3 comprises 13 residues. Germline values: CDR1 SGHNT, CDR2 YYREEE (reference sequence). V was cut by 1 base and J by 6 bases, with 8 bases left in between. The CDR3 DNA reads TGTGCCAGCAGCTTGTTTGGGGGCAATGAGCAGTTCTTC. It translates to CASSLFGGNEQFF.

This sequence joins TRBV25-1 and TRBJ1-4; TRBD1 agrees at 10 bases. Germline V gene lookup returns CDR1 MGHDK and CDR2 SYGVNS. The V gene end was trimmed by 4 bases and the J gene end by 7 bases; junction bases not matched to a gene: 6. CDR3 length: 15 amino acids. The DNA of the CDR3 is TGTGCCAGCAGTGCCACCGGGACAGGGGCTGAAAAACTGTTTTTT. Protein: CASSATGTGAEKLFF.

This rearrangement joins TRBV7-8 to TRBJ2-1; D is perhaps TRBD1 (6 bases). CDR3 length equals 15 residues. Trimming took 5 bases from V and 2 from J, leaving 13 bases between them. Germline values: CDR1 SGHVS, CDR2 FQNEAQ. The CDR3: CASSTHRDPYNEQFF. The CDR3 DNA reads as TGTGCCAGCAGCACCCACAGGGACCCCTACAATGAGCAGTTCTTC. Based on the CDR3 plus reference TRBV7-8 and TRBJ2-1, the full variable domain is GAGVSQSPRYKVAKRGQDVALRCDPISGHVSLFWYQQALGQGPEFLTYFQNEAQLDKSGLPSDRFFAERPEGSVSTLKIQRTQQEDSAVYLCASSTHRDPYNEQFFGPGTRLTVL.

The CDR3 DNA follows: TGTGCCAGCAGCCAAACAGGTTACAATGAGCAGTTCTTC. This encodes CASSQTGYNEQFF. The chain has TRBV3-1 (or the pseudogene TRBV3-2) and TRBJ2-1; D is perhaps TRBD1 (5 bases). Germline CDR1 reads LGHDT; CDR2 reads YNNKEL (reference sequence). The germline V and J ends were trimmed by 2 bases and 4 bases, with 6 bases remaining between them. The CDR3 extends over 13 amino acids.

The chain combines TRBV6-1 with TRBJ2-6; 10 bases are shared with TRBD2. Germline-derived CDR1 and CDR2 are MNHNS and SASEGT. This CDR3 has 18 residues. The V and J ends lost 3 bases and 2 bases, in that order; junction bases with no gene match: 7. The CDR3 loop reads CASSEQGLAGAGANVLTF. For the CDR3, the DNA is TGTGCCAGCAGTGAGCAAGGGCTAGCGGGAGCTGGGGCCAACGTCCTGACTTTC.

V usage is TRBV6-4 and J usage is TRBJ2-2, with D tentatively TRBD1 or TRBD2 (5 bases each). Germline V gene sequence: CDR1 MRHNA, CDR2 SNTAGT. V was clipped by 6 bases and J by 0 bases, with 8 bases between them. CDR3 length: 14 amino acids. The CDR3 region has the DNA TGTGCCAGCAGCCGGGGCCCGAACACCGGGGAGCTGTTTTTT. Its protein is CASSRGPNTGELFF.

This rearrangement joins TRBV5-4 to TRBJ2-5; a weak D match, TRBD1 (5 bases). The CDR3 spans 14 residues. In germline, CDR1 is SGHNT, CDR2 YYREEE (reference sequence). V was pared by 2 bases and J by 1 base, with 9 bases between. The CDR3 DNA is TGTGCCAGCAGCTTCACAGGCGTCCAAGAGACCCAGTACTTC. It translates to CASSFTGVQETQYF.

This chain uses TRBV5-4 with TRBJ1-4, with D hard to call. The CDR3 totals 16 residues. V was shortened by 0 bases and J by 1 base, with 10 bases between the two germline ends. The V gene's germline CDR1 is SGHNT and CDR2 YYREEE (reference sequence). The CDR3 loop is CASSLDPLRTNEKLFF. The CDR3 nucleotides read TGTGCCAGCAGCTTGGATCCCCTTAGAACTAATGAAAAACTGTTTTTT.

The rearrangement joins TRBV30 to TRBJ2-5; D may be TRBD2 (5 bases). Germline lookup yields CDR1 GTSNPN and CDR2 SVGIG (reference sequence). The CDR3 sequence is 13 residues long. V was clipped by 5 bases and J by 5 bases, with 15 bases between them. CDR3 in DNA: TGTGCCTGGGGAGGAGTCACGGGGGAGACCCAGTACTTC. Protein: CAWGGVTGETQYF.

The CDR3 spells CASSLEGQTSYGYTF. The CDR3 DNA sequence: TGCGCCAGCAGCTTGGAAGGGCAGACCTCGTATGGCTACACCTTC. The rearrangement uses TRBV5-1 and TRBJ1-2; D gene ambiguous. This CDR3 is built from 15 residues. The germline V gene has CDR1 SGHRS and CDR2 YFSETQ. V was pared by 0 bases and J by 5 bases, with 14 bases between.

This sequence joins TRBV6-5 and TRBJ2-3; D ambiguous. Germline CDR1 MNHEY, CDR2 SVGAGI. Trimming cost V 8 bases and J 11 bases, with 20 bases left between them. The CDR3 has 13 residues. CDR3 DNA sequence: TGTGCCAGCGCGCGGACCCCCCGAACGTGGCAGTATTTT. As protein: CASARTPRTWQYF.

The chain uses TRBV7-2 and TRBJ2-7; TRBD2 agrees at 9 bases. CDR3 length: 16 residues. J was trimmed by 5 bases and V by 1 base; bases with no gene match: 9. Germline V gene lookup returns CDR1 SGHTA and CDR2 FQGNSA. The CDR3 loop reads CASSLEVAGGQDEQYF. CDR3 nucleotides: TGTGCCAGCAGCTTAGAAGTCGCGGGAGGGCAGGACGAGCAGTACTTC.

The rearrangement joins TRBV30 to TRBJ1-6, with D perhaps matching TRBD1 (6 bases). V lost 3 bases to trimming and J lost 2 bases, with 8 bases between them. Germline lookup yields CDR1 GTSNPN and CDR2 SVGIG (reference sequence). The CDR3 is made up of 14 amino acids. CDR3 coding DNA: TGTGCCTGGAGAGGACAGACCTATAATTCACCCCTCCACTTT. Translation: CAWRGQTYNSPLHF.

This chain connects TRBV5-1 to TRBJ1-2, with 7 bases identical to TRBD1. Germline V gives CDR1 SGHRS, CDR2 YFSETQ. The CDR3 is 16 amino acids. J was trimmed by 6 bases and V by 4 bases; bases with no gene match: 15. The chain's CDR3 is CASSPPGTAGGDGYTF. CDR3 DNA: TGCGCCAGCAGCCCACCCGGGACAGCGGGAGGTGATGGCTACACCTTC.

The chain links TRBV27 to TRBJ2-1, with 10 bases lining up with TRBD1. V dropped 6 bases and J dropped 4; count of bases not matched to a gene: 3. The CDR3 consists of 14 residues. CDR1 is MNHEY, CDR2 SMNVEV, per germline (reference sequence). The CDR3 loop reads CASRGQGGYNEQFF. The CDR3 DNA is TGTGCCAGCAGAGGACAGGGGGGTTACAATGAGCAGTTCTTC.

The genes are TRBV5-1 and TRBJ2-1, with 11 bases aligning to TRBD2. This CDR3 region has 14 residues. CDR1 and CDR2 (germline): SGHRS, YFSETQ. J lost 8 bases, V lost 5 bases, and 6 bases had no gene match. CDR3 sequence (DNA): TGCGCCAGCAGAGCACTAGCGGGAGTGTATGAGCAGTTCTTC. This gives the protein CASRALAGVYEQFF.

The CDR3 is CASSYDQRPYSNQPQHF. CDR3 coding DNA: TGTGCCAGCAGTTACGACCAACGACCTTATAGCAATCAGCCCCAGCATTTT. The J gene is TRBJ1-5, the V gene TRBV6-2 or TRBV6-3; no firm D call. The CDR3 is 17 amino acids. Between the trimmed V and J ends, which lost 2 bases and 0 bases, there was a span of 14 bases. From germline, CDR1 is MNHEY and CDR2 SVGEGT.

V is TRBV2 and J is TRBJ1-6; D possibly corresponds to TRBD1 (5 bases). V was cut by 11 bases and J by 8 bases, with 16 bases left in between. The CDR3 contains 13 residues. CDR1 and CDR2 (germline): SNHLY, FYNNEI. The CDR3 sequence is CAAYEGRDSPLHF. The CDR3 DNA follows: TGTGCCGCCTATGAGGGGAGGGATTCACCCCTCCACTTT.

The chain uses TRBV3-1 (or the pseudogene TRBV3-2) and TRBJ2-7, with D perhaps matching TRBD2 (6 bases). In germline, CDR1 is LGHDT, CDR2 YNNKEL (reference sequence). Between the trimmed V and J ends, which lost 1 base and 2 bases, there was a span of 9 bases. This CDR3 has 14 amino acids. CDR3 protein: CASSQGAGTYEQYF. Here the CDR3 DNA reads TGTGCCAGCAGCCAAGGCGCGGGAACCTACGAGCAGTACTTC.

The chain's CDR3 is CASSLAGRGIDEQFF. The CDR3, as DNA: TGTGCCAGCAGCTTAGCGGGCAGGGGGATAGATGAGCAGTTCTTC. The chain uses TRBV7-9 and TRBJ2-1; TRBD1 agrees at 7 bases. The CDR3 is made up of 15 amino acids. V was clipped by 0 bases and J by 8 bases; unmatched bases: 7. The germline gives CDR1 SEHNR, CDR2 FQNEAQ (reference sequence). Together with reference TRBV7-9 and TRBJ2-1, the CDR3 gives the full variable domain: DTGVSQNPRHKITKRGQNVTFRCDPISEHNRLYWYRQTLGQGPEFLTYFQNEAQLEKSRLLSDRFSAERPKGSFSTLEIQRTEQGDSAMYLCASSLAGRGIDEQFFGPGTRLTVL.

The chain is built from TRBV6-5 and TRBJ2-1; 7 bases are a match to TRBD1. Germline V gives CDR1 MNHEY, CDR2 SVGAGI. With V trimmed by 7 bases and J by 3 bases, 6 bases remained unmatched. The CDR3 sequence is 14 residues long. This CDR3 reads CASNPGQYYNEQFF. The CDR3 bases are TGTGCCAGCAATCCGGGACAGTACTACAATGAGCAGTTCTTC.

The chain combines TRBV3-1 (or the pseudogene TRBV3-2) with TRBJ2-1; TRBD2 aligns across 14 bases. J lost 7 bases, V lost 1 base, and 3 bases had no gene match. Germline assignment: CDR1 LGHDT and CDR2 YNNKEL (reference sequence). The CDR3 spans 16 residues. CDR3 DNA sequence: TGTGCCAGCAGCCAAGTCGGGACTAGCGGGAGAAATGAGCAGTTCTTC. This codes for CASSQVGTSGRNEQFF.

The V call is TRBV5-1, the J call TRBJ2-6; D uncertain. The CDR3 sequence is 16 residues long. Trimming pared 2 bases from V and 0 bases from J, leaving 9 bases between. Germline loops: CDR1 SGHRS, CDR2 YFSETQ. CDR3 loop: CASSLTSGSGANVLTF. For the CDR3, the DNA is TGCGCCAGCAGCTTAACGTCCGGCTCTGGGGCCAACGTCCTGACTTTC. Full variable domain (rest looked up from reference TRBV5-1 and TRBJ2-6): KAGVTQTPRYLIKTRGQQVTLSCSPISGHRSVSWYQQTPGQGLQFLFEYFSETQRNKGNFPGRFSGRQFSNSRSEMNVSTLELGDSALYLCASSLTSGSGANVLTFGAGSRLTVL.

The chain recombines TRBV28 with TRBJ2-1; 8 bases line up with TRBD1. The CDR3 sequence is 12 residues long. The V gene's germline CDR1 is MDHEN and CDR2 SYDVKM. V trimming: 3 bases; J trimming: 15 bases; junction bases outside the gene matches: 7. The CDR3 loop is CASSLIRDRRFF. The DNA of the CDR3 is TGTGCCAGCAGTTTGATTAGGGACAGGAGGTTCTTC.

This sequence joins TRBV11-2 and TRBJ1-6; D ambiguous. The germline gives CDR1 SGHAT, CDR2 FQNNGV. This CDR3 region has 13 residues. V shed 0 bases and J shed 10 bases, with 7 bases lying between them. CDR3 DNA sequence: TGTGCCAGCAGCTTAGAGCGGGTATCACCCCTCCACTTT. Its translation is CASSLERVSPLHF.